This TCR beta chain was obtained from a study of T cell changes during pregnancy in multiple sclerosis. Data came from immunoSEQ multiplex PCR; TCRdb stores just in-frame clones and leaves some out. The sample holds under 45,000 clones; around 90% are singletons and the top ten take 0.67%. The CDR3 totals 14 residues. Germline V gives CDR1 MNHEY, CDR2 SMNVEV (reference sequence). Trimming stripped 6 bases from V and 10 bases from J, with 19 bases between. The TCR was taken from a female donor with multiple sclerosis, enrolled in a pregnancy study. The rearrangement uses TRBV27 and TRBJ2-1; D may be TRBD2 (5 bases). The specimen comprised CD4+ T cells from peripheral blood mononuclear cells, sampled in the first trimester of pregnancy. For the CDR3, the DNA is TGTGCCAGCAGGCTCTCGATAGCGCCTTCAGAGCAGTTCTTC. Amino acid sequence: CASRLSIAPSEQFF.